This passage covers 29 T cell receptor beta chains from one sample sequenced in a study of cytomegalovirus exposure and HLA in healthy donors. The PCR had 60 Vbeta and 13 Jbeta primers. The assay was immunoSEQ multiplex PCR, and TCRdb's table has in-frame clones only and misses some. The data contain about 51,000 clones, roughly four fifths of them singletons. Sequenced: PBMCs. The receptors originated from a boy aged 10-17 years in good health and CMV-seropositive.

The rearrangement joins TRBV19 to TRBJ1-1; unclear D gene. Looked up from germline, CDR1 is LNHDA and CDR2 is SQIVND (reference sequence). V was trimmed by 9 bases and J by 5 bases, leaving 13 bases between them. The CDR3 is made up of 12 amino acids. The CDR3 loop reads CASSEAGTEAFF. Written as DNA, the CDR3 is TGTGCCAGCAGCGAAGCGGGGACTGAAGCTTTCTTT.

J is TRBJ1-5 and V is TRBV2, with TRBD1 identical over 8 bases. Germline V gene lookup returns CDR1 SNHLY and CDR2 FYNNEI. V dropped 8 bases and J dropped 6; count of bases not matched to a gene: 12. The CDR3 is made up of 15 amino acids. CDR3 amino acids: CASSTGQVSSQPQHF. The CDR3 DNA follows: TGTGCCAGCTCTACGGGACAGGTCTCTAGTCAGCCCCAGCATTTT.

The chain is built from TRBV9 and TRBJ1-4; D not certain. The V gene's germline CDR1 is SGDLS and CDR2 YYNGEE. V shed 1 base and J shed 3 bases, with 10 bases lying between them. This CDR3 spans 15 amino acids. This CDR3 is CASSVSGRANEKLFF. The CDR3 coding sequence is TGTGCCAGCAGCGTAAGTGGGAGGGCTAATGAAAAACTGTTTTTT.

This chain uses TRBV9 with TRBJ1-3, with TRBD1 matching 7 bases. The CDR3 is made up of 21 amino acids. Germline trimming cut 4 bases from V and 0 bases from J; bases unmatched to any gene: 22. Per germline, CDR1 SGDLS and CDR2 YYNGEE. For the CDR3, the DNA is TGTGCCAGCAGCTCGTCTCGTCCGGGACAGAAGCTGGGGGACTCTGGAAACACCATATATTTT. Its protein product is CASSSSRPGQKLGDSGNTIYF. Using reference TRBV9 and TRBJ1-3 for the parts outside the CDR3, the full variable domain is DSGVTQTPKHLITATGQRVTLRCSPRSGDLSVYWYQQSLDQGLQFLIQYYNGEERAKGNILERFSAQQFPDLHSELNLSSLELGDSALYFCASSSSRPGQKLGDSGNTIYFGEGSWLTVV.

The rearrangement links TRBV4-2 to TRBJ2-2; a possible D gene is TRBD2 (7 bases). The V and J ends lost 1 base and 1 base respectively, with 19 bases between them. This CDR3 contains 19 residues. Germline lookup yields CDR1 LGHNA and CDR2 YNFKEQ. The CDR3 sequence: CASSQVKMVGGGNTGELFF. CDR3 nucleotides: TGTGCCAGCAGCCAAGTTAAGATGGTAGGGGGGGGGAACACCGGGGAGCTGTTTTTT.

The chain joins TRBV5-1 to TRBJ2-7; a possible D gene is TRBD1 (6 bases). Germline V gene lookup returns CDR1 SGHRS and CDR2 YFSETQ. The length of the CDR3 is 17 residues. V was cut by 0 bases and J by 5 bases, with 21 bases left in between. The CDR3 DNA sequence: TGCGCCAGCAGCTTGGCTCCTCCGGGTCAGGGGAGCCACGAGCAGTACTTC. This encodes CASSLAPPGQGSHEQYF.

This rearrangement joins TRBV19 to TRBJ2-3, with D possibly matching TRBD2 (7 bases). This CDR3 is built from 15 residues. Germline V gene lookup returns CDR1 LNHDA and CDR2 SQIVND (reference sequence). Trimming cost V 4 bases and J 5 bases, with 16 bases left between them. Written as DNA, the CDR3 is TGTGCCAGTAGTACGTACAGGGAGGGATTAGATACGCAGTATTTT. Its protein product is CASSTYREGLDTQYF.

V gene TRBV9 combines with J gene TRBJ1-2; D possibly corresponds to TRBD1 (5 bases). The CDR3 is made up of 14 amino acids. Per the germline V gene, CDR1 is SGDLS and CDR2 is YYNGEE. Deletions cut 3 bases from V and 8 bases from J, with 17 bases between. The CDR3 reads CASSASGGFRGYTF. CDR3 DNA sequence: TGTGCCAGCAGCGCTAGCGGGGGTTTTAGAGGCTACACCTTC.

This rearrangement joins TRBV7-2 to TRBJ2-5; unclear D gene. Germline V CDR1 and CDR2: SGHTA, FQGNSA. The CDR3 extends over 15 amino acids. V was trimmed by 5 bases and J by 0 bases, leaving 13 bases between them. CDR3 loop: CASSLDSTDQETQYF. The CDR3 DNA is TGTGCCAGCAGCCTCGATAGCACGGACCAAGAGACCCAGTACTTC. The full variable domain, its missing parts supplied by reference TRBV7-2 and TRBJ2-5, is GAGVSQSPSNKVTEKGKDVELRCDPISGHTALYWYRQSLGQGLEFLIYFQGNSAPDKSGLPSDRFSAERTGGSVSTLTIQRTQQEDSAVYLCASSLDSTDQETQYFGPGTRLLVL.

This chain uses TRBV5-6 with TRBJ2-7, with 8 bases that match TRBD1. The CDR3 is made up of 13 amino acids. Germline CDR1 SGHDT, CDR2 YYEEEE. With V trimmed by 3 bases and J by 5 bases, 4 bases remained unmatched. Here the CDR3 DNA reads TGTGCCAGCAGCTCGGACAGGGCTGACGAGCAGTACTTC. Translating it yields CASSSDRADEQYF.

The V call is TRBV10-3, the J call TRBJ1-2, with D hard to call. The germline V and J ends were trimmed by 0 bases and 6 bases, with 11 bases remaining between them. The CDR3 loop spans 14 amino acids. Per germline, CDR1 ENHRY and CDR2 SYGVKD. Here the CDR3 reads CAISESPGINGYTF. CDR3 bases: TGTGCCATCAGTGAGTCCCCAGGAATAAATGGCTACACCTTC.

The chain combines TRBV4-1 with TRBJ1-5; D not certain. From germline, CDR1 is MGHRA and CDR2 YSYEKL. V lost 0 bases and J lost 10, with 10 bases in between. The CDR3 loop spans 13 amino acids. The CDR3 DNA sequence: TGCGCCAGCAGCCAAGAAGCGAGCGACCCCCAGCATTTT. Translating it yields CASSQEASDPQHF.

The chain links TRBV7-8 to TRBJ2-2; 7 bases map to TRBD1. There are 15 residues in the CDR3. Germline trimming cut 7 bases from V and 4 bases from J; bases unmatched to any gene: 9. Germline V gene data show CDR1 as SGHVS and CDR2 as FQNEAQ. The CDR3 here is CASTLRGLGTGELFF. The CDR3 DNA reads TGTGCCAGCACCCTAAGGGGGCTAGGCACCGGGGAGCTGTTTTTT.

CDR3 in DNA: TGCGCCAGCAGCCAACAAATTTCTCGGGGACAGGGGGCTGTTAATGAGCAGTTCTTC. Protein: CASSQQISRGQGAVNEQFF. V is TRBV4-1 and J is TRBJ2-1; TRBD1 aligns across 12 bases. This CDR3 has 19 amino acids. Losses at the gene ends were 2 bases for V and 7 bases for J; bases not matched to a gene: 15. CDR1 is MGHRA, CDR2 YSYEKL, per germline.

Notes on this clone: An end of the junction differs from the germline gene, which may be a read error. The V and J genes are TRBV27 and TRBJ1-4; 7 positions agree with TRBD1. In germline, CDR1 is MNHEY, CDR2 SMNVEV (reference sequence). This CDR3 comprises 10 residues. The CDR3 loop reads CANERQGPRF. In DNA form, the CDR3 reads TGTGCCAACGAAAGACAGGGTCCTAGGTTT.

The chain employs TRBV6-5 and TRBJ2-7; 10 bases line up with TRBD1. Germline CDR1 reads MNHEY; CDR2 reads SVGAGI. With 0 bases clipped from V and 6 bases from J, the junction kept 8 bases outside the gene matches. The CDR3 length is 16 residues. In DNA form, the CDR3 reads TGTGCCAGCAGTTACTCGAAAGGGACAGGGGTGGTCGAGCAGTACTTC. This encodes CASSYSKGTGVVEQYF.

The chain joins TRBV6-5 to TRBJ1-2; possible D gene TRBD1, 5 bases. The CDR3 sequence is 15 residues long. Looked up from germline, CDR1 is MNHEY and CDR2 is SVGAGI. Between the trimmed V and J ends, which lost 2 bases and 3 bases, there was a span of 13 bases. CDR3 protein: CASSYGLDSHYGYTF. Written as DNA, the CDR3 is TGTGCCAGCAGTTACGGTCTCGACAGTCACTATGGCTACACCTTC.

This chain connects TRBV2 to TRBJ1-5, with no clear D. The length of the CDR3 is 16 residues. The germline gives CDR1 SNHLY, CDR2 FYNNEI. V was trimmed by 3 bases and J by 0 bases, leaving 12 bases between them. CDR3 in DNA: TGTGCCAGCAGTGAGTGGAGGGTCTCTAGCAATCAGCCCCAGCATTTT. It encodes CASSEWRVSSNQPQHF. Looking up the rest from reference TRBV2 and TRBJ1-5 gives the full variable domain: EPEVTQTPSHQVTQMGQEVILRCVPISNHLYFYWYRQILGQKVEFLVSFYNNEISEKSEIFDDQFSVERPDGSNFTLKIRSTKLEDSAMYFCASSEWRVSSNQPQHFGDGTRLSIL.

The chain uses TRBV11-3 and TRBJ2-7, with TRBD1 matching over 9 bases. Germline V CDR1 and CDR2: SGHNT, YENEEA. The CDR3 has 15 residues. V shed 5 bases, J shed 7 bases, and the junction held 12 bases outside the gene matches. The CDR3 is CASSPGTGTIEEQYF. Written as DNA, the CDR3 is TGTGCCAGCAGCCCAGGGACAGGGACAATTGAAGAGCAGTACTTC.

This clone has a single count. V is TRBV6-1 and J is TRBJ1-1; no reliable D call. V was shortened by 6 bases and J by 0 bases, with 11 bases between the two germline ends. The CDR3 has 14 residues. The germline CDR1 and CDR2 sequences are MNHNS and SASEGT. CDR3 bases: TGTGCCAGCAGCCTGACGGAGGTGAACACTGAAGCTTTCTTT. Protein: CASSLTEVNTEAFF.

This clone occurred a few times. This chain links TRBV10-3 with TRBJ2-7; 9 nucleotides match TRBD1. Trimming took 5 bases from V and 0 from J; bases not matched to a gene: 14. The CDR3 has 18 residues. Germline CDR1 reads ENHRY; CDR2 reads SYGVKD. CDR3 nucleotide sequence: TGTGCCATCAGTCAGGCGGGACAGGGAAAATTGGACTCCTACGAGCAGTACTTC. This sequence encodes CAISQAGQGKLDSYEQYF.

The rearrangement joins TRBV5-6 to TRBJ1-1, with a tentative D call TRBD1 (5 bases). Per the germline V gene, CDR1 is SGHDT and CDR2 is YYEEEE. Trimming removed 1 base from V and 0 bases from J, with 13 bases in between. There are 16 residues in the CDR3. The CDR3 here is CASSLKGAVMNTEAFF. Written as DNA, the CDR3 is TGTGCCAGCAGCTTGAAAGGGGCCGTTATGAACACTGAAGCTTTCTTT.

This rearrangement joins TRBV11-2 to TRBJ2-7; 10 bases map to TRBD2. The CDR3 length is 16 residues. V gave up 4 bases and J gave up 2 bases; unmatched junction bases: 8. Germline loops: CDR1 SGHAT, CDR2 FQNNGV. CDR3 in amino acids: CASSSLAGESPYEQYF. For the CDR3, the DNA is TGTGCCAGCAGCTCTCTAGCGGGGGAGTCGCCCTACGAGCAGTACTTC.

This rearrangement joins TRBV29-1 to TRBJ2-7; tentative D call: TRBD2 (6 bases). Germline loops: CDR1 SQVTM, CDR2 ANQGSEA. Trimming shortened V by 4 bases and J by 2 bases, and 15 bases separated the two germline ends. The length of the CDR3 is 14 residues. The CDR3 loop reads CSVVIGRSPYEQYF. For the CDR3, the DNA is TGCAGCGTTGTAATAGGGAGGTCTCCCTACGAGCAGTACTTC.

The V call is TRBV11-2, the J call TRBJ2-1, with 8 bases identical to TRBD2. The CDR3 covers 16 residues. Germline V CDR1 and CDR2: SGHAT, FQNNGV. Trimming at V came to 3 bases and at J to 8 bases, leaving 12 bases not matched to a gene. CDR3 amino acids: CASSFGRGAGGDEQFF. The CDR3 DNA sequence: TGTGCCAGCAGCTTTGGGCGGGGTGCGGGGGGAGATGAGCAGTTCTTC.

This chain links TRBV25-1 with TRBJ2-1, with TRBD2 matching over 8 bases. This CDR3 contains 16 residues. CDR1 is MGHDK, CDR2 SYGVNS, per germline. V gave up 3 bases and J gave up 8 bases; unmatched junction bases: 12. The CDR3 bases are TGTGCCAGCAGTGATTTATTTAGCGGGGCCAGCGATGAGCAGTTCTTC. Translation: CASSDLFSGASDEQFF.

There are a few counts of this clone. The chain uses TRBV4-1 and TRBJ2-7; the D gene is possibly TRBD1 (5 bases). The CDR3 runs 12 residues. Germline V gives CDR1 MGHRA, CDR2 YSYEKL. V was pared by 4 bases and J by 6 bases, with 10 bases between. CDR3 sequence (DNA): TGCGCCAGCAGCCGTACAGGTTCCGAGCAGTACTTC. This codes for CASSRTGSEQYF.

This chain links TRBV4-2 with TRBJ1-5; possibly TRBD1 for D (5 bases). Germline V gene sequence: CDR1 LGHNA, CDR2 YNFKEQ. Trimming took 3 bases from V and 3 from J, leaving 9 bases between them. This CDR3 spans 14 amino acids. The CDR3 protein is CASSQGGANQPQHF. CDR3 DNA sequence: TGTGCCAGCAGCCAGGGTGGGGCCAATCAGCCCCAGCATTTT.

As regards this clone: Relative to the germline gene, one junction end is altered; a read error may explain this. The chain recombines TRBV6-5 with TRBJ2-5, with D tentatively TRBD2 (6 bases). The J call is in doubt because the DNA end fits TRBJ2-7 better. CDR3 length equals 14 residues. Germline CDR1 and CDR2: MNHEY and SVGAGI. CDR3 loop: CASSYHRDSHEQYF. The CDR3 DNA follows: TGTGCCAGCAGTTACCACCGGGACTCCCACGAGCAGTACTTC.